Reported below is one TCR beta chain. No cognate antigen has been identified for it. The input lacks base qualities; no much larger clone sits a single base away. These data belong to a study of T and B cells in COVID-19 patients (dated by TCRdb to 2018 to 2020). Study-wide context: In this study, adaptive immunity was profiled in COVID-19 patients who either had active infection or had recovered, using TRB and IGH repertoire sequencing of peripheral blood. The recovered cohort had a median age of roughly 35 years, compared with approximately 67 years in the active-infection cohort. Two patients were in both the active and recovered cohorts because samples existed from active disease and from after recovery. Of the 20 to 25 patients in the active-infection cohort, roughly 11 were critically ill and needed mechanical ventilation or ECMO. A recovered cohort comprised about 18 patients contributing roughly 22 samples, mostly after mild to moderate COVID-19 managed as outpatients. Comorbidities linked to unfavorable COVID-19 outcome were present in about 90% of the 20 patients in the active-infection cohort. For the repertoire analyses, the comparison was an age-matched reference group of a few dozen healthy donors who were negative for COVID-19 antibodies. As many as 9 follow-up blood samples were collected from each patient, and in some individuals these samples spanned different disease stages. Over 7 million TCR sequences were analysed in a TCR and BCR sequence repository that covered 35 to 40 patients and 65 to 85 time points.

Sequencing was carried out with an Illumina MiSeq. TRB rearrangements were amplified by multiplex PCR with BIOMED2 TRB-A/B primer pools. Two consecutive PCRs added Illumina-compatible adapters and 7-nucleotide sample barcodes to the amplicons. All library PCRs used Phusion HS II polymerase. The amplicons were purified from gel with the NucleoSpin Gel and PCR Clean-up kit, measured on Qubit, and then pooled at roughly 3.7 nM. The quality of the amplicon pool was checked on an Agilent 2100 Bioanalyzer prior to Illumina next-generation sequencing. In the original analysis: TRB rearrangements were annotated with MiXCR 3.0.8 using the default MiXCR reference library. Sequences with fewer than 2 reads and non-productive reads were filtered out, and every unique CDR3 nucleotide sequence was treated as a single clone. R 3.5.1 was used to calculate clonality, diversity, richness and V-J gene usage. TCR clustering by CDR3 similarity used GLIPH2, with generation probabilities calculated by OLGA. Only GLIPH2 clusters containing at least four unique TCR clonotypes present in at least three individuals were kept. TCRdb trimmed the raw reads at Q25, called clones with MiXCR and kept productive beta chains. All rows with the same CDR3 protein become a single entry with the most common DNA and genes. These V and J calls rely on TCRdb rather than the paper's analysis. Here the sample has more than 13,000 distinct CDR3 sequences; 25% to 35% occur a single time. More than 6.5% of the sample is held by the ten biggest clonotypes.

Broader findings and caveats from the paper: In active COVID-19, TRB repertoires were highly clonal, while at recovery, diversity and richness increased above the levels seen in healthy donors. It was stated that prospective validation of the reported TCR clusters was required before the clusters could be put to clinical use. The recovered cohort had approximately 2,200 exclusive TCR clusters, including around 30 low-pGen clusters. In patients with COVID-19, the usage of TRBV/TRBJ genes was reported to be strongly skewed. Specific T cell subsets (CD4+/Treg/CD8+) and sorted SARS-CoV-2-responsive or tetramer+ T cells had not yet been sequenced, and these experiments were ongoing. Few blood samples were available from mildly ill patients while symptoms were present or from severe cases at early time points. The size of the cohort was considered insufficient for assessing HLA contributions to COVID-19 susceptibility or severity.

V has 4 bases trimmed and J has 7 bases trimmed; junction bases matching no gene number 7. From cysteine to phenylalanine, the CDR3 is 14 amino acids long. Just the 42-base CDR3 DNA is kept, in frame starting at base 1. CDR1 and CDR2 (LNHDA, SQIVND) derive from the germline V gene (reference sequence). TRB repertoires were amplified using roughly 220-550 ng of genomic DNA isolated from blood. Here the chain combines TRBV19 and TRBJ2-1; 7 bases in the junction line up with TRBD1. The specimen sequenced was blood. The receptor's source is a human donor who had recovered from COVID-19. This receptor carries the CDR3 CASSRQGGFNEQFF. The nucleotides read TGTGCCAGTAGTAGACAGGGTGGGTTTAATGAGCAGTTCTTC.